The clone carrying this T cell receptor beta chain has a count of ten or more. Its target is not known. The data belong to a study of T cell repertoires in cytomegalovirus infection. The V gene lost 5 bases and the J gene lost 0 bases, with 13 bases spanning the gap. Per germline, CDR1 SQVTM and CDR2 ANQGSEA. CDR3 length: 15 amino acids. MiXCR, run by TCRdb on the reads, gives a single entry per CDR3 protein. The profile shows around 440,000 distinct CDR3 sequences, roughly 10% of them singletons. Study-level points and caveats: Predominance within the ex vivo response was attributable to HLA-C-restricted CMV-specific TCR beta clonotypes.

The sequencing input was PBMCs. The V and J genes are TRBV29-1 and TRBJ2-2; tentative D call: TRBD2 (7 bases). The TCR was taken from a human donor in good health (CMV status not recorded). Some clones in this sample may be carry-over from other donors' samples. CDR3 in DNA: TGCAGCGTTTTACGGGGGGCCCCGAACACCGGGGAGCTGTTTTTT. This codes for CSVLRGAPNTGELFF.